This is a list of T cell receptor beta chains from one sample in a study of beta chain features in type 1 diabetes. Produced via immunoSEQ multiplex PCR; TCRdb's table is partial and in-frame only. In the table there are 250,000 to 300,000 clones, roughly 8% of which are singletons. Sequencing input: central memory CD4+ T cells from blood. The receptors stem from a woman younger than 30 in good health. Each CDR3 is given with its conserved first and last residue. The D gene is left open where the match is weak. Clone size, where shown, is once, few, many, or a class for clones that have expanded.

j_gene | v_gene | abundance | d_gene | CDR3nt | CDR3aa
TRBJ2-1 | TRBV7-3 | - | - | TGTGCCAGCAGCCCATACGGGGTCAGCGGGTTAAGCTCCTACAATGAGCAGTTCTTC | CASSPYGVSGLSSYNEQFF
TRBJ2-2 | TRBV7-7 | - | - | TGTGCCAGCAGCTTAGGGAGCGGTGGGAGCGGGGAGCTGTTTTTT | CASSLGSGGSGELFF
TRBJ2-7 | TRBV2 | few | TRBD2 | TGTGCCAGTATAGCGGGAGGGCCTTACGAGCAGTACTTC | CASIAGGPYEQYF
TRBJ2-1 | TRBV5-1 | many | - | TGCGCCAGCAGCTTGGCGCCAGGAGCCAACAATGAGCAGTTCTTC | CASSLAPGANNEQFF
TRBJ2-3 | TRBV14 | - | - | TGTGCCAGCAGCCGAAGAGGACAGAGCACAGATACACAGTATTTT | CASSRRGQSTDTQYF
TRBJ2-1 | TRBV7-2 | few | TRBD2 | TGTGCCAGCAGCTTTCGGGGAGGGGTAGCCTACAATGAGCAGTTCTTC | CASSFRGGVAYNEQFF
TRBJ2-7 | TRBV2 | - | TRBD2 | TGTGCCAGCAGAAGCGGGAGGAGCTCCTACGAGCAGTACTTC | CASRSGRSSYEQYF
TRBJ2-3 | TRBV29-1 | - | - | TGCAGCGTTGGGACATTGTTGACAGATACGCAGTATTTT | CSVGTLLTDTQYF
TRBJ2-3 | TRBV19 | - | - | TGTGCCAGTAGTACGTCTAGGAAGGACACAGATACGCAGTATTTT | CASSTSRKDTDTQYF
TRBJ1-5 | TRBV6-6 | - | - | TGTGCCAGCAGTTACAATCAGGGTTCTCAGCCCCAGCATTTT | CASSYNQGSQPQHF
TRBJ1-2 | TRBV28 | - | TRBD1 | TGTGCCAGCAGTCGGACAGGGAGTGGCTACACCTTC | CASSRTGSGYTF
TRBJ2-3 | TRBV7-7 | few | - | TGTGCTAGCAGCTTAGACAGCCTCACAGATACGCAGTATTTT | CASSLDSLTDTQYF
TRBJ2-1 | TRBV7-6 | - | - | TGTGCCAGCAGCCCAATAGCGGCCTCCTACTACAATGAGCAGTTCTTC | CASSPIAASYYNEQFF